This T cell receptor (beta chain) was identified during a study of T cells expressing NK-cell markers. Findings of the study overall: NKG2C+ dominant clonotype frequencies in six donors were roughly 1.0-7.5% of CD8+ T cells. These clonotypes additionally ranked first within the CD3+CD56-NKG2C+ fraction of a handful of donors.

As regards this clonotype: Its target is not known.

The CDR3 totals 14 residues. Germline loops: CDR1 MNHNS, CDR2 SASEGT. UMIs accompanied the 5'RACE template switching by which TCR beta cDNA was made. TCRdb reworked the 5' RACE reads into one entry per CDR3 protein, no DNA. Its clone listing holds approximately 440,000 distinct CDR3 sequences. The sample taken for sequencing was blood T cells: a sorted CD56 or NKG2C T cell subset, CD4+ or CD8+ T cells, or bulk PBMC T cells (not recorded which). This clonotype originated in a woman aged 45-59 years in good health. This chain connects TRBV6-1 to TRBJ1-4; TCRdb calls TRBD1, which cannot be checked without DNA. The CDR3 is CASSTIQRGEKLFF.